These 8 T cell receptor beta chains were sequenced from one sample in a study of post-analysis software for immune sequencing data. Points from the study as a whole: Among roughly five TRBV segments more frequent in patients than controls were TRBV5-6, TRBV5-1 and TRBV20-1.

The TCR beta cDNA libraries carried unique molecular identifiers. A single record per CDR3 protein comes from TCRdb applying MiXCR to the PCR reads. The sample has roughly 620,000 distinct CDR3 sequences; roughly two fifths are singletons. Their recognized antigens are unknown. Specimen: blood. The receptors shown here come from a girl under 18 with multiple sclerosis.

This sequence joins TRBV7-2 and TRBJ2-6; 8 bases are shared with TRBD2. This CDR3 spans 17 amino acids. Germline CDR1 is SGHTA and CDR2 is FQGNSA. The ends lost 5 bases at V and 0 bases at J; junction bases unmatched: 6. CDR3 amino acids: CASSLIGGASGANVLTF. The CDR3 DNA reads TGTGCCAGCAGCCTTATCGGGGGGGCCTCTGGGGCCAACGTCCTGACTTTC. Variable domain in full (rest from reference TRBV7-2 and TRBJ2-6): GAGVSQSPSNKVTEKGKDVELRCDPISGHTALYWYRQSLGQGLEFLIYFQGNSAPDKSGLPSDRFSAERTGGSVSTLTIQRTQQEDSAVYLCASSLIGGASGANVLTFGAGSRLTVL.

This clonotype was counted a few times. The CDR3 bases are TGCGCCAGCAGCCTCAGGAACGGAAACACTGAAGCTTTCTTT. Amino acids: CASSLRNGNTEAFF. The J gene is TRBJ1-1, the V gene TRBV5-1; D gene uncertain. With 4 bases removed from V and 2 bases from J, the gap between germline ends came to 12 bases. This CDR3 comprises 14 residues. Per germline, CDR1 SGHRS and CDR2 YFSETQ.

This clonotype was counted a few times. This chain links TRBV29-1 with TRBJ2-5; TRBD1 agrees at 7 bases. V trimming: 4 bases; J trimming: 5 bases; junction bases outside the gene matches: 7. CDR1 and CDR2 from the germline V gene are SQVTM and ANQGSEA. The CDR3 loop spans 13 amino acids. CDR3 amino acids: CSVGQGQGETQYF. CDR3 nucleotides: TGCAGCGTTGGACAGGGCCAGGGGGAGACCCAGTACTTC.

This clonotype was picked up a small number of times. This chain links TRBV3-1 with TRBJ2-5, with D unclear. The CDR3 consists of 14 residues. Trimming took 0 bases from V and 11 from J, leaving 16 bases between them. The germline CDR1 and CDR2 sequences are LGHDT and YNNKEL (reference sequence). CDR3 in amino acids: CASSQDRSARQQYF. Written as DNA, the CDR3 is TGTGCCAGCAGCCAAGACCGTTCGGCGCGGCAGCAGTACTTC.

The chain couples TRBV6-6 to TRBJ2-5; D may be TRBD2 (6 bases). Germline CDR1 reads MNHNY; CDR2 reads SVGAGI (reference sequence). The V and J ends lost 11 bases and 3 bases respectively, with 13 bases between them. The CDR3 sequence is 12 residues long. In nucleotides, the CDR3 is TGTGCCTCGGGGGTAAGGAAAGAGACCCAGTACTTC. Protein sequence: CASGVRKETQYF.

The rearrangement uses TRBV4-1 and TRBJ1-2; 8 bases are shared with TRBD1. Germline V gene data show CDR1 as MGHRA and CDR2 as YSYEKL. The CDR3 contains 16 residues. J was trimmed by 8 bases and V by 0 bases; bases with no gene match: 11. CDR3 loop: CASSQEGDRYPTGYTF. CDR3 DNA: TGCGCCAGCAGCCAAGAAGGGGACAGGTACCCCACCGGCTACACCTTC.

There are a few counts of this clonotype. This rearrangement joins TRBV20-1 to TRBJ2-7, with D possibly TRBD2 on 7 matching bases. Germline V gene data show CDR1 as DFQATT and CDR2 as SNEGSKA (reference sequence). The CDR3 runs to 14 residues. The V and J ends lost 4 bases and 6 bases respectively, with 19 bases between them. The CDR3 protein is CSAIRLGGQIEQYF. The CDR3 nucleotides read TGCAGTGCTATACGCCTCGGGGGGCAGATCGAGCAGTACTTC.

This clonotype was observed a handful of times. The chain couples TRBV20-1 to TRBJ2-1; TRBD2 matches at 12 bases. V trimming: 7 bases; J trimming: 5 bases; junction bases outside the gene matches: 0. The CDR3 consists of 12 residues. CDR1 is DFQATT and CDR2 is SNEGSKA in the germline V gene (reference sequence). The CDR3: CSGTSGNNEQFF. In DNA, the CDR3 is TGCAGTGGGACTAGCGGGAACAATGAGCAGTTCTTC.